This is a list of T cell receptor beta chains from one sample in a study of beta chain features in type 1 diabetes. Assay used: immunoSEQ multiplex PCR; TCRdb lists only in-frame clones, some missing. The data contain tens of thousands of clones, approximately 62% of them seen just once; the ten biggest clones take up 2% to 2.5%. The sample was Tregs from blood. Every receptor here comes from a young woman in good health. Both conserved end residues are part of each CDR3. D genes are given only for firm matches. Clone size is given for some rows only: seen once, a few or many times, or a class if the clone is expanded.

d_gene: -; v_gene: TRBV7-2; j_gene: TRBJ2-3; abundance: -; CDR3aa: CASSLERTDTQYF; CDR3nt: TGTGCCAGCAGCTTAGAGAGGACAGATACGCAGTATTTT
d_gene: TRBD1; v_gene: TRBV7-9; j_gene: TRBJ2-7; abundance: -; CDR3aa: CASSPGQGDYEQYF; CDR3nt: TGTGCCAGCAGCCCCGGACAGGGTGACTACGAGCAGTACTTC
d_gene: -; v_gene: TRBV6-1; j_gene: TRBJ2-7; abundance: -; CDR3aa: CASSRTRTSPYEQYF; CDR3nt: TGTGCCAGCAGCCGGACTCGGACTTCTCCCTACGAGCAGTACTTC
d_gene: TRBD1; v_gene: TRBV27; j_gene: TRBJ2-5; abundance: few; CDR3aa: CASSPRRGQGETQYF; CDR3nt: TGTGCCAGCAGTCCTAGGAGGGGACAGGGTGAGACCCAGTACTTC
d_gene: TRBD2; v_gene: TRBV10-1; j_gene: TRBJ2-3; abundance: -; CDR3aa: CASSRLAGDTQYF; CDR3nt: TGCGCCAGCAGTCGGCTAGCGGGAGATACGCAGTATTTT
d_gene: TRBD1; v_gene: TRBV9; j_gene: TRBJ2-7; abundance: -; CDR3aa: CASSPGQGQAYEQYF; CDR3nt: TGTGCCAGCAGCCCGGGACAGGGGCAAGCGTACGAGCAGTACTTC
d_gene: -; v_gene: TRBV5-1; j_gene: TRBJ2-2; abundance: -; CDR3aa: CASSGQGTGELFF; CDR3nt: TGCGCCAGCAGCGGTCAGGGGACCGGGGAGCTGTTTTTT
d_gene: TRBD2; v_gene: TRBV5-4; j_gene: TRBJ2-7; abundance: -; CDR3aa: CASSLAGALYEQYF; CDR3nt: TGTGCCAGCAGCCTAGCGGGGGCTCTCTACGAGCAGTACTTC
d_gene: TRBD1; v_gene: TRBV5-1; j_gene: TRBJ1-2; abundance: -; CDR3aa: CASKEGQGHGYTF; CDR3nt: TGCGCCAGCAAGGAAGGACAGGGCCATGGCTACACCTTC
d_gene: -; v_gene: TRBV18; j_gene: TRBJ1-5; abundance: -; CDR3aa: CASSPDGARNQPQHF; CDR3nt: TGTGCCAGCTCACCCGACGGAGCCCGGAATCAGCCCCAGCATTTT
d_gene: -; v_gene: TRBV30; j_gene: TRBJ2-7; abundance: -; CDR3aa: CAWSVRNLRGYEQYF; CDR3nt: TGTGCCTGGAGTGTAAGGAATCTTAGGGGATACGAGCAGTACTTC
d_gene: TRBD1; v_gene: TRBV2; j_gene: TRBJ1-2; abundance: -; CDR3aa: CASLRQGRDYTF; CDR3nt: TGTGCCAGCCTGCGACAGGGACGGGACTACACCTTC
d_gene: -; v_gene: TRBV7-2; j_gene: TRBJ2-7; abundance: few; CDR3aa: CASSLDGRGYEQYF; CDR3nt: TGTGCCAGCAGCTTAGATGGCAGGGGCTACGAGCAGTACTTC
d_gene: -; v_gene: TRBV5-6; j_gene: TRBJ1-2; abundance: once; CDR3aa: CASSGGWDSSGYTF; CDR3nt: TGTGCCAGCAGCGGGGGGTGGGACTCAAGCGGCTACACCTTC
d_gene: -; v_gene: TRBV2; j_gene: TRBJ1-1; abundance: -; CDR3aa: CASSQDSSTEAFF; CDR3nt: TGTGCCAGCAGCCAAGACAGCTCCACTGAAGCTTTCTTT
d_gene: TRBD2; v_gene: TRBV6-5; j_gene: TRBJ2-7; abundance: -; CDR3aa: CASSYAGGLSYEQYF; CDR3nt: TGTGCCAGCAGTTACGCGGGGGGTCTGTCCTACGAGCAGTACTTC
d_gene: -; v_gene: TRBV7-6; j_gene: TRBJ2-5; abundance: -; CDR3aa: CASSFSLAQETQYF; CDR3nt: TGTGCCAGCAGCTTCAGTCTAGCCCAAGAGACCCAGTACTTC
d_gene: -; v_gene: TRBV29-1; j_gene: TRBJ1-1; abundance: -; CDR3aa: CSVEGWGAEAFF; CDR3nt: TGCAGCGTTGAAGGATGGGGGGCTGAAGCTTTCTTT
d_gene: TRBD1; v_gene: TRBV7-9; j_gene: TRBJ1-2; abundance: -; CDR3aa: CASSRGQGANGYTF; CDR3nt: TGTGCCAGCAGCCGCGGACAGGGGGCGAATGGCTACACCTTC
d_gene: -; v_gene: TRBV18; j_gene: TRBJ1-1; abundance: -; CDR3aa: CASSPPLGATRWTEAFF; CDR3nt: TGTGCCAGCTCACCACCTTTGGGGGCGACAAGATGGACTGAAGCTTTCTTT
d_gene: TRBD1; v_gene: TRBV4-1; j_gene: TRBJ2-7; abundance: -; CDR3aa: CASSPQSTGGGREQYF; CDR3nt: TGCGCCAGCAGCCCCCAGTCGACAGGGGGGGGGAGGGAGCAGTACTTC
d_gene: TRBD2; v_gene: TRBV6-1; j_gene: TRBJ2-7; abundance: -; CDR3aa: CASRTSRYEQYF; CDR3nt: TGTGCCAGCAGGACTAGCCGCTACGAGCAGTACTTC
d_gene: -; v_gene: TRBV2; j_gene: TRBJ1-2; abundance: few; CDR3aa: CASRSYLGQNYGYTF; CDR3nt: TGTGCCAGCAGGTCCTACTTAGGACAGAACTATGGCTACACCTTC
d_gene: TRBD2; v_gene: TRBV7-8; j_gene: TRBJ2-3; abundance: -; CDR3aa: CASSPGLALTEADTQYF; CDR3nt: TGTGCCAGCAGCCCTGGACTAGCGCTGACCGAGGCAGATACGCAGTATTTT
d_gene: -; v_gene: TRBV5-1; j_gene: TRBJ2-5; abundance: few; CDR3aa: CASSLALGPPQETQYF; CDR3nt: TGCGCCAGCAGCTTGGCCTTGGGGCCTCCCCAAGAGACCCAGTACTTC
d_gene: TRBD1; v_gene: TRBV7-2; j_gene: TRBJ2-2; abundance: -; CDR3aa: CASSAPGQGNTGELFF; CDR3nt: TGTGCCAGCAGCGCCCCAGGACAGGGAAACACCGGGGAGCTGTTTTTT
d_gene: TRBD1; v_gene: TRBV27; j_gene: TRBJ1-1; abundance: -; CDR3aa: CASSWRQGSTEAFF; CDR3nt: TGTGCCAGCAGTTGGAGACAGGGCAGCACTGAAGCTTTCTTT
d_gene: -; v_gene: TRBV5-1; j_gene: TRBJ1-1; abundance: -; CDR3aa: CASRIRQNTEAFF; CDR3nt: TGCGCCAGCAGGATCAGGCAGAACACTGAAGCTTTCTTT
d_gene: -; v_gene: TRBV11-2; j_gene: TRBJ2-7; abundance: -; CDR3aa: CASSLAGAQDEQYF; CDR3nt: TGTGCCAGCAGCTTAGCAGGGGCCCAGGACGAGCAGTACTTC
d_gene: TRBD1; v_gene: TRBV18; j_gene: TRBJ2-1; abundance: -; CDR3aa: CASSPDREWQFF; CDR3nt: TGTGCCAGCTCGCCTGACAGGGAATGGCAGTTCTTC
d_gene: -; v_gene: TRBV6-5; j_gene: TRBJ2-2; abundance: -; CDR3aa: CASSVSFTNTGELFF; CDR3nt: TGTGCCAGCTCGGTGAGCTTTACTAACACCGGGGAGCTGTTTTTT
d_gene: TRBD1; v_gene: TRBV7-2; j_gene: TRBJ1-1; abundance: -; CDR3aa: CASSLSGQAHTEAFF; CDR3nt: TGTGCCAGCAGCCTCTCGGGACAGGCCCACACTGAAGCTTTCTTT
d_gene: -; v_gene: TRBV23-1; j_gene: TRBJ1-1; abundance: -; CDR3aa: CASRKGGMNTEAFF; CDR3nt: TGCGCCAGCCGAAAGGGGGGGATGAACACTGAAGCTTTCTTT
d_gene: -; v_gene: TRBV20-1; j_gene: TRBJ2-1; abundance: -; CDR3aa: CSASLPPRKFF; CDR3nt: TGCAGTGCTAGTCTCCCCCCGCGCAAGTTCTTC
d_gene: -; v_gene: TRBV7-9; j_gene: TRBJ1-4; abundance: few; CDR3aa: CASSLRRTTTNEKLFF; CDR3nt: TGTGCCAGCAGCTTGCGCAGGACTACAACTAATGAAAAACTGTTTTTT
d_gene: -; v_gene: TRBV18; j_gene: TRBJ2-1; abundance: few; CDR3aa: CASSPGSYNEQFF; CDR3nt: TGTGCCAGCTCCCCCGGTTCCTACAATGAGCAGTTCTTC
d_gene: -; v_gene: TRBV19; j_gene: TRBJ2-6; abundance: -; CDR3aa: CASRTTAGANVLTF; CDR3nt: TGTGCCAGTAGGACTACTGCTGGGGCCAACGTCCTGACTTTC
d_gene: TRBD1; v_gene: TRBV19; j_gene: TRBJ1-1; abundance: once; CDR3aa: CASQDRGDTEAFF; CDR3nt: TGTGCCAGTCAGGACAGGGGAGACACTGAAGCTTTCTTT
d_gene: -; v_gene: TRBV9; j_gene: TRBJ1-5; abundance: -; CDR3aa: CASSRWSNQPQHF; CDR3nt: TGTGCCAGCTCACGGTGGAGCAATCAGCCCCAGCATTTT
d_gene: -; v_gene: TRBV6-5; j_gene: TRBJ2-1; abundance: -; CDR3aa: CASSTSGEQFF; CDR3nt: TGTGCCAGCAGTACCAGCGGTGAGCAGTTCTTC
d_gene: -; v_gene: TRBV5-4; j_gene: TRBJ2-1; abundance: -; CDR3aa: CASSLRVAASYNEQFF; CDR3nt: TGTGCCAGCAGCTTGAGGGTAGCGGCCTCCTACAATGAGCAGTTCTTC
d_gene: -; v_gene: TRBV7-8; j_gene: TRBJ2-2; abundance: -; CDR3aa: CASSLRQGNTGELFF; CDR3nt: TGTGCCAGCAGCTTAAGGCAGGGGAACACCGGGGAGCTGTTTTTT
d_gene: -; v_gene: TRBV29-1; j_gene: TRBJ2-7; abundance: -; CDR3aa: CSVVAGPAEQYF; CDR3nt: TGCAGCGTTGTGGCGGGACCCGCGGAGCAGTACTTC
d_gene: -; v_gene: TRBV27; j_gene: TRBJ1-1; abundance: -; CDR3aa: CASSLGRNTEAFF; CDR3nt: TGTGCCAGCAGTTTAGGGCGGAACACTGAAGCTTTCTTT
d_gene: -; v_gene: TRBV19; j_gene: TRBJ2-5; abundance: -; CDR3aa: CASSLGPLATQYF; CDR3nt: TGTGCCAGTAGTTTAGGGCCCTTGGCGACCCAGTACTTC
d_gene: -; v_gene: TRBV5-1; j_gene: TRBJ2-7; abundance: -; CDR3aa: CASSLGREQYF; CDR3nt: TGCGCCAGCAGCTTGGGTCGCGAGCAGTACTTC